The present entry profiles one TCR beta chain with its context. Samples came from healthy bone marrow donors. The PCR contained 60 Vbeta and 13 Jbeta primers. Assay: immunoSEQ multiplex PCR; the TCRdb copy retains only in-frame clones and omits some. The sample holds roughly 120,000 clones; approximately 15% are singletons and the top ten take 1.9%. Looked up from germline, CDR1 is SNHLY and CDR2 is FYNNEI. With V trimmed by 6 bases and J by 1 base, 8 bases remained unmatched. The length of the CDR3 is 15 residues. This sample was included in a study of cytomegalovirus exposure and HLA in healthy donors.

This sequence joins TRBV2 and TRBJ2-7; 8 bases line up with TRBD2. The receptor's source is a woman under 30 in good health and CMV-seronegative. Sequencing used PBMCs. The CDR3 DNA reads TGTGCCAGCAGAGGTTCGGGGGGGAATTCCTACGAGCAGTACTTC. The encoded protein is CASRGSGGNSYEQYF. The variable domain in full, completed from reference TRBV2 and TRBJ2-7, reads EPEVTQTPSHQVTQMGQEVILRCVPISNHLYFYWYRQILGQKVEFLVSFYNNEISEKSEIFDDQFSVERPDGSNFTLKIRSTKLEDSAMYFCASRGSGGNSYEQYFGPGTRLTVT.